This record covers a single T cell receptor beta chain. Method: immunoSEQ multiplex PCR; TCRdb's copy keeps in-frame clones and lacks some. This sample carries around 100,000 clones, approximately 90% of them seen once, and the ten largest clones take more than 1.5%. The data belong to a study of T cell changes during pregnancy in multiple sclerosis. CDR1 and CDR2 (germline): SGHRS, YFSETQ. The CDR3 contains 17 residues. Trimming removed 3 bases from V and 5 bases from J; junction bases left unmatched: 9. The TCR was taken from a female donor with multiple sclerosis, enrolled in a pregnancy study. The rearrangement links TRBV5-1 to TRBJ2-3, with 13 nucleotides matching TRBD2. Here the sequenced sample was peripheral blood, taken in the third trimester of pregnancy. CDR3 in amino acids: CASSSLRTSGGGDTQYF. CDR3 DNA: TGCGCCAGCAGCTCCCTCCGGACTAGCGGGGGTGGAGATACGCAGTATTTT. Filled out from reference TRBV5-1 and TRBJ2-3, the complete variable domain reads KAGVTQTPRYLIKTRGQQVTLSCSPISGHRSVSWYQQTPGQGLQFLFEYFSETQRNKGNFPGRFSGRQFSNSRSEMNVSTLELGDSALYLCASSSLRTSGGGDTQYFGPGTRLTVL.